A single sample is the source of the 8 T cell receptor beta chains below, sequenced in a study of PD-L1 blockade in urothelial cancer (dated by TCRdb to the late 2010s). The protocol used for the library was the immunoSEQ multiplex PCR assay. Held by TCRdb, this immuneACCESS table contains in-frame sequences only and omits some clones. Under half of the omission traces to an unresolved V gene where checked; the cause of the rest is unknown. For this sample the table gives more than 55,000 clones, of which more than 70% were detected only once. Clones ranked in the top ten supply roughly 2.9% of the sample. The sequencing here drew on PBMCs, taken around atezolizumab (anti-PD-L1) treatment. The source is a middle-aged man with urothelial cancer.

The genes are TRBV10-3 and TRBJ2-7, with 14 bases matching TRBD2. The CDR3 runs to 15 residues. The trim removed 4 bases at V and 5 bases at J, leaving 4 bases unmatched. The germline V gene encodes CDR1 ENHRY and CDR2 SYGVKD. The CDR3 spells CAISVGTSGSDEQYF. The DNA for the CDR3 is TGTGCCATCAGTGTGGGGACTAGCGGGAGCGACGAGCAGTACTTC.

The V and J genes are TRBV29-1 and TRBJ1-1, with 8 bases aligning to TRBD1. The CDR3 consists of 15 residues. After removal of 6 bases from V and 6 bases from J, the junction contained 15 bases not matched to a gene. Germline loops: CDR1 SQVTM, CDR2 ANQGSEA. The CDR3 sequence is CSVRGTGFLGAEAFF. The DNA of the CDR3 is TGCAGCGTGAGAGGGACAGGCTTCCTTGGTGCTGAAGCTTTCTTT.

V gene TRBV5-4 combines with J gene TRBJ2-7; the match to TRBD1 covers 7 bases. The CDR3 extends over 13 amino acids. V was clipped by 4 bases and J by 3 bases; unmatched bases: 4. Germline assignment: CDR1 SGHNT and CDR2 YYREEE (reference sequence). This chain's CDR3 is CASSRSGGYEQYF. For the CDR3, the DNA is TGTGCCAGCAGCCGATCAGGGGGCTACGAGCAGTACTTC.

J is TRBJ1-6 and V is TRBV18; 8 nucleotides line up with TRBD1. This CDR3 contains 16 residues. Germline CDR1 KGHSH, CDR2 LQKENI. V was clipped by 2 bases and J by 10 bases; unmatched bases: 10. As DNA, the CDR3 is TGTGCCAGCTCACCAGGTCTAGGACAGGGAGGATCACCCCTCCACTTT. Translation: CASSPGLGQGGSPLHF.

The chain links TRBV11-2 to TRBJ2-3; a weak D match, TRBD2 (5 bases). The CDR3 has 15 residues. CDR1 and CDR2 (germline): SGHAT, FQNNGV. Trimming removed 5 bases at V and 4 bases at J, with 16 bases between. DNA for the CDR3: TGTGCCAGCAGCCCGATCGGGGTTTCGCCAGATACGCAGTATTTT. Protein: CASSPIGVSPDTQYF.

This clone was seen a single time. The chain employs TRBV27 and TRBJ2-1; TRBD2 aligns across 13 bases. Germline values: CDR1 MNHEY, CDR2 SMNVEV (reference sequence). The CDR3 sequence is 18 residues long. The V gene end was trimmed by 5 bases and the J gene end by 8 bases; junction bases not matched to a gene: 15. CDR3 sequence (DNA): TGTGCCAGCAGTCCACCCCCCTTACTAGCGGGAGGGCCAGATGAGCAGTTCTTC. Encoded protein: CASSPPPLLAGGPDEQFF.

The chain carries TRBV5-1 and TRBJ1-1, with D possibly matching TRBD1 (6 bases). The CDR3 runs to 15 residues. Germline V gives CDR1 SGHRS, CDR2 YFSETQ. Between the trimmed V and J ends, which lost 0 bases and 0 bases, there was a span of 9 bases. CDR3 coding DNA: TGCGCCAGCAGCTTGGGACAGGCGATGAACACTGAAGCTTTCTTT. The encoded protein is CASSLGQAMNTEAFF.

The V and J genes are TRBV7-8 and TRBJ1-5; no definite D call. V lost 2 bases and J 5 bases, leaving 7 bases between the germline ends. In germline, CDR1 is SGHVS, CDR2 FQNEAQ. The CDR3 is 13 amino acids. In nucleotides, the CDR3 is TGTGCCAGCAGCTTATCTCGGGATCAGCCCCAGCATTTT. It yields the protein CASSLSRDQPQHF.